This TCR beta chain was profiled in a study of blood T cell repertoires in COVID-19. In the study overall: Acute-phase and convalescent COVID-19 samples originated in the United States, Italy and Spain.

In the authors' workflow: By means of reference gene primer amplification, nucleated cell counts were estimated. The protocol was immunoSEQ multiplex PCR, while the TCRdb copy is restricted to in-frame clones and leaves out a portion. V and J calls and clone size are those listed in that table; D and trimming were worked out from the DNA. The sample holds around 100,000 clones, 85% seen once. The CDR3 covers 13 residues. Trimming stripped 5 bases from V and 5 bases from J, with 11 bases between. The germline gives CDR1 KGHDR, CDR2 SFDVKD. This chain joins TRBV24-1 and TRBJ1-1, with TRBD1 as a possible D gene (5 bases). The source of this sequence is a man aged 40-50 years with acute or convalescent COVID-19. The sample taken for sequencing was peripheral blood. The CDR3 is CATSAGEWTEAFF. The CDR3 nucleotides read TGTGCCACCAGTGCGGGGGAATGGACTGAAGCTTTCTTT.